The T cell receptor beta chain under discussion was sequenced for a study of blood T cell repertoires in COVID-19. The assay was immunoSEQ multiplex PCR, and TCRdb's table has in-frame clones only and misses some. The profile covers roughly 280,000 clones, with approximately 90% appearing a single time and 2.2% taken by the ten largest. This CDR3 spans 14 amino acids. V dropped 3 bases and J dropped 7 bases, with 16 bases sitting between them. Germline loops: CDR1 SGHKS, CDR2 YYEKEE (reference sequence). The J gene is TRBJ1-2, the V gene TRBV5-5, with D possibly being TRBD1 (6 bases). The source material was peripheral blood. The sequence was obtained from a woman between 45 and 65 years old who had recovered from COVID-19. In DNA form, the CDR3 reads TGTGCCAGCAGCTCACTTACAGGGTGGGGTGGCTACACCTTC. Translation gives CASSSLTGWGGYTF.